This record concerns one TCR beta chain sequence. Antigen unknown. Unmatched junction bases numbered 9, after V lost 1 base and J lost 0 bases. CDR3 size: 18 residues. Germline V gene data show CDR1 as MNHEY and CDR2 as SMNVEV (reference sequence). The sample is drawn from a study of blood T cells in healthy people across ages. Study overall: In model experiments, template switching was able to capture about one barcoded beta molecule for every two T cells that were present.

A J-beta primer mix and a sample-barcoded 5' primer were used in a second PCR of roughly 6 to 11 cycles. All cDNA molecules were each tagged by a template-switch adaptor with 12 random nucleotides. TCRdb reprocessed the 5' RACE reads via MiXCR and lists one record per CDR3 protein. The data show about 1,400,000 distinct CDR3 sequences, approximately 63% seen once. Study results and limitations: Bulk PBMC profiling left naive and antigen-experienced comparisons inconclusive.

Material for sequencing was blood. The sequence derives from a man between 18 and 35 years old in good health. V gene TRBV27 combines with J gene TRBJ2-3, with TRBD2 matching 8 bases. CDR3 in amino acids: CASSLLRSSGPSTDTQYF. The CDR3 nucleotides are TGTGCCAGCAGTTTATTAAGGTCTAGCGGGCCCAGCACAGATACGCAGTATTTT.